The source of this T cell receptor beta chain is a study of human T cells and chemical hapten exposure. TCRdb itself ran the RACE reads through MiXCR, one entry per CDR3 protein. Altogether tens of thousands of distinct CDR3 sequences are present, 9.5% to 15% being singletons, with the ten largest covering 5.7%. V lost 5 bases and J lost 1, with 12 bases in between. Germline-derived CDR1 and CDR2 are KGHSH and LQKENI. The CDR3 sequence is 15 residues long. The time point: pre-sensitization, week 0. Indicated treatment: therapeutic diphenylcyclopropenone sensitization with weekly scalp DPC. The chain recombines TRBV18 with TRBJ2-4; D assignment may be TRBD1 or TRBD2 (5 bases each). The receptor comes from a woman between 25 and 40 years old with alopecia areata. Some clones in this sample may be carry-over from other donors' samples. The specimen was whole blood, collected in connection with sensitization to the hapten diphenylcyclopropenone (DPC). CDR3 coding DNA: TGTGCCAGCTCAGCCGGGACGGGGGCCAAAAACATTCAGTACTTC. Its protein is CASSAGTGAKNIQYF.